This TCR beta chain was recovered during a study of CD8 T cells in Susac syndrome. Reverse transcription of 0.5 to 1 ug RNA was carried out with random hexamers. The amplification used immunoSEQ multiplex PCR on TCR beta CDR3; it spanned 54 Vbeta and 13 Jbeta. TCRdb re-called the immunoSEQ multiplex PCR reads with MiXCR, one entry per CDR3 protein. The profile shows about 210,000 distinct CDR3 sequences, 95% of them singletons. It was negative isolation that provided the CD8+ and CD4+ T cells, whereas TEMRA cells were enriched by FACS. The sequencing sample was made of CD4+ T cells from PBMCs. The TCR comes from a human donor with multiple sclerosis.

The CDR3 DNA sequence: TGTGCCAGCAGTTTTCTACAGAGCTATGGCTACACCTTC. Protein: CASSFLQSYGYTF. The genes are TRBV28 and TRBJ1-2, with no clear D. The ends were cut back, 3 bases at V and 4 bases at J, with 9 bases in the middle. The CDR3 totals 13 residues. Germline CDR1 and CDR2: MDHEN and SYDVKM.